The rows below give T cell receptor beta chains drawn from one sample of a study of T-cell reconstitution after alpha-beta-depleted transplantation in children. TCRdb re-called the PCR reads with MiXCR, one entry per CDR3 protein. This sample has about 200,000 distinct CDR3 sequences; approximately 6.9% occur once, and the top ten carry 4.5% to 6.5%. Sequencing was performed on PBMCs, taken before TCRalphabeta/CD19-depleted stem cell transplant. All receptors come from a boy aged 2 to 10 with acute lymphoblastic leukemia, due to receive a stem cell transplant. Both conserved end residues are part of each CDR3. Each record gives: J gene, V gene, clone size, D gene, CDR3 protein, CDR3 DNA. The D gene is left open where the match is weak. Size is stated for part of the rows, as once, few or many counts, or as a class when the clone is expanded.

j_gene: TRBJ2-5; v_gene: TRBV6-5; abundance: many; d_gene: TRBD2; CDR3aa: CASSSPSSGGAGETQYF; CDR3nt: TGTGCCAGCAGTTCCCCCTCTAGCGGGGGGGCAGGAGAGACCCAGTACTTC
j_gene: TRBJ2-1; v_gene: TRBV19; abundance: .; d_gene: TRBD2; CDR3aa: CASSTVAGDYNEQFF; CDR3nt: TGTGCCAGTAGTACAGTAGCGGGGGACTACAATGAGCAGTTCTTC
j_gene: TRBJ2-1; v_gene: TRBV7-3; abundance: many; d_gene: TRBD2; CDR3aa: CASSYLAGDYNEQFF; CDR3nt: TGTGCCAGCAGCTATCTAGCGGGGGATTACAATGAGCAGTTCTTC
j_gene: TRBJ2-3; v_gene: TRBV11-2; abundance: many; d_gene: TRBD1; CDR3aa: CASSSLDRVPDTQYF; CDR3nt: TGTGCCAGCAGCTCCTTGGACAGGGTGCCCGATACGCAGTATTTT
j_gene: TRBJ2-7; v_gene: TRBV7-3; abundance: many; d_gene: .; CDR3aa: CASSLTGGGRLNEQYF; CDR3nt: TGTGCCAGCAGCTTAACGGGTGGAGGGAGATTGAACGAGCAGTACTTC
j_gene: TRBJ2-1; v_gene: TRBV7-9; abundance: many; d_gene: TRBD2; CDR3aa: CASSLGSQREGHPTQFF; CDR3nt: TGTGCCAGCAGCTTAGGTAGCCAGCGGGAGGGCCACCCGACTCAGTTCTTC
j_gene: TRBJ2-4; v_gene: TRBV12-3/TRBV12-4; abundance: few; d_gene: TRBD2; CDR3aa: CASSTSSGDTKNIQYF; CDR3nt: TGTGCCAGCAGTACCTCTAGCGGCGATACCAAAAACATTCAGTACTTC
j_gene: TRBJ2-2; v_gene: TRBV28; abundance: many; d_gene: TRBD2; CDR3aa: CASSLFRLAGVTGELFF; CDR3nt: TGTGCCAGCAGTTTATTCCGGCTAGCGGGGGTCACCGGGGAGCTGTTTTTT
j_gene: TRBJ2-4; v_gene: TRBV11-2; abundance: many; d_gene: .; CDR3aa: CASSLSPTRNIQYF; CDR3nt: TGTGCCAGCAGCTTATCCCCGACTAGAAACATTCAGTACTTC
j_gene: TRBJ2-1; v_gene: TRBV14; abundance: few; d_gene: .; CDR3aa: CASSQPGEYNEQFF; CDR3nt: TGTGCCAGCAGCCAACCGGGAGAGTACAATGAGCAGTTCTTC
j_gene: TRBJ2-7; v_gene: TRBV29-1; abundance: many; d_gene: .; CDR3aa: CSVVEGVAEQYF; CDR3nt: TGCAGCGTTGTTGAGGGGGTTGCCGAGCAGTACTTC
j_gene: TRBJ1-5; v_gene: TRBV20-1; abundance: .; d_gene: TRBD1; CDR3aa: CSATGTGRSRDYWASNQPQHF; CDR3nt: TGCAGTGCGACCGGGACAGGGAGGTCGCGAGACTACTGGGCTAGCAATCAGCCCCAGCATTTT
j_gene: TRBJ2-7; v_gene: TRBV6-1; abundance: few; d_gene: .; CDR3aa: CASSEDPRGNYEQYF; CDR3nt: TGTGCCAGCAGTGAAGACCCCAGGGGAAACTACGAGCAGTACTTC
j_gene: TRBJ2-2; v_gene: TRBV14; abundance: .; d_gene: .; CDR3aa: CASSHPRSDTGELFF; CDR3nt: TGTGCCAGCAGCCATCCCCGGAGCGACACCGGGGAGCTGTTTTTT
j_gene: TRBJ2-2; v_gene: TRBV10-2; abundance: .; d_gene: TRBD2; CDR3aa: CASSGPASGGFTNTGELFF; CDR3nt: TGCGCCAGCAGTGGCCCGGCTAGCGGGGGGTTTACGAACACCGGGGAGCTGTTTTTT
j_gene: TRBJ2-2; v_gene: TRBV20-1; abundance: many; d_gene: .; CDR3aa: CSAGPPRASGRELFF; CDR3nt: TGCAGTGCTGGACCCCCCCGGGCCTCCGGTCGGGAGCTGTTTTTT
j_gene: TRBJ2-6; v_gene: TRBV28; abundance: many; d_gene: TRBD1; CDR3aa: CASSRQGPGANVLTF; CDR3nt: TGTGCCAGCAGTCGACAGGGTCCTGGGGCCAACGTCCTGACTTTC
j_gene: TRBJ2-1; v_gene: TRBV2; abundance: once; d_gene: .; CDR3aa: CASRSPGAYNEQFF; CDR3nt: TGTGCCAGCAGGTCGCCGGGCGCCTACAATGAGCAGTTCTTC
j_gene: TRBJ2-2; v_gene: TRBV28; abundance: few; d_gene: .; CDR3aa: CASSFFGGTGELFF; CDR3nt: TGTGCCAGCAGTTTTTTCGGGGGCACCGGGGAGCTGTTTTTT
j_gene: TRBJ2-4; v_gene: TRBV7-9; abundance: .; d_gene: .; CDR3aa: CASSLNTGTFNIQYF; CDR3nt: TGTGCCAGCAGCTTAAACACAGGGACATTTAACATTCAGTACTTC
j_gene: TRBJ2-1; v_gene: TRBV6-2/TRBV6-3; abundance: many; d_gene: .; CDR3aa: CASSFGPVWFF; CDR3nt: TGTGCCAGCAGTTTCGGACCCGTTTGGTTCTTC
j_gene: TRBJ2-1; v_gene: TRBV5-1; abundance: .; d_gene: TRBD2; CDR3aa: CASSSGVAGDEQFF; CDR3nt: TGCGCCAGCAGCTCGGGAGTAGCGGGGGATGAGCAGTTCTTC
j_gene: TRBJ2-3; v_gene: TRBV7-6; abundance: few; d_gene: .; CDR3aa: CASSPRISDTQYF; CDR3nt: TGTGCCAGCAGCCCTAGAATCTCAGATACGCAGTATTTT
j_gene: TRBJ2-1; v_gene: TRBV4-1; abundance: .; d_gene: .; CDR3aa: CASSQERRGPEQFF; CDR3nt: TGCGCCAGCAGCCAAGAACGCAGAGGCCCTGAGCAGTTCTTC
j_gene: TRBJ2-3; v_gene: TRBV30; abundance: few; d_gene: .; CDR3aa: CAWGPSTDTQYF; CDR3nt: TGTGCCTGGGGGCCGAGCACAGATACGCAGTATTTT
j_gene: TRBJ2-5; v_gene: TRBV28; abundance: .; d_gene: TRBD1; CDR3aa: CASSTEQGGHQETQYF; CDR3nt: TGTGCCAGCAGTACTGAACAGGGGGGCCACCAAGAGACCCAGTACTTC
j_gene: TRBJ2-2; v_gene: TRBV5-5; abundance: many; d_gene: TRBD1; CDR3aa: CASIGQGTNTGELFF; CDR3nt: TGTGCCAGCATAGGACAGGGGACGAACACCGGGGAGCTGTTTTTT
j_gene: TRBJ2-1; v_gene: TRBV11-2; abundance: many; d_gene: TRBD1; CDR3aa: CASSPDRRYNEQFF; CDR3nt: TGTGCCAGCAGCCCGGACAGGAGATACAATGAGCAGTTCTTC
j_gene: TRBJ2-1; v_gene: TRBV7-2; abundance: few; d_gene: .; CDR3aa: CASSLLGRTADYEQFF; CDR3nt: TGTGCCAGCAGCTTACTCGGTCGGACAGCGGACTATGAGCAGTTCTTC
j_gene: TRBJ1-2; v_gene: TRBV7-9; abundance: .; d_gene: .; CDR3aa: CASSRTWDNNYGYTF; CDR3nt: TGTGCCAGCAGCCGCACCTGGGACAATAACTATGGCTACACCTTC
j_gene: TRBJ2-7; v_gene: TRBV9; abundance: many; d_gene: .; CDR3aa: CASSLRDIPYEQYF; CDR3nt: TGTGCCAGCAGCCTAAGGGACATTCCCTACGAGCAGTACTTC
j_gene: TRBJ2-1; v_gene: TRBV7-9; abundance: many; d_gene: TRBD2; CDR3aa: CASSLAAGTIYEQFF; CDR3nt: TGTGCCAGCAGCTTAGCAGCGGGAACAATCTATGAGCAGTTCTTC
j_gene: TRBJ2-7; v_gene: TRBV4-3; abundance: once; d_gene: .; CDR3aa: CASSQDRNREQYF; CDR3nt: TGCGCCAGCAGCCAAGATCGTAACCGCGAGCAGTACTTC
j_gene: TRBJ2-4; v_gene: TRBV9; abundance: many; d_gene: TRBD2; CDR3aa: CASSVDERETIQYF; CDR3nt: TGTGCCAGCAGCGTAGACGAGCGGGAAACCATTCAGTACTTC
j_gene: TRBJ2-7; v_gene: TRBV20-1; abundance: few; d_gene: TRBD1; CDR3aa: CSAKDRGYEQYF; CDR3nt: TGCAGTGCTAAAGACAGGGGTTACGAGCAGTACTTC
j_gene: TRBJ2-3; v_gene: TRBV6-1; abundance: many; d_gene: TRBD1; CDR3aa: CASRRFSRGLGTDTQYF; CDR3nt: TGTGCCAGCAGACGTTTCTCTAGGGGGCTCGGCACAGATACGCAGTATTTT
j_gene: TRBJ2-7; v_gene: TRBV7-9; abundance: many; d_gene: .; CDR3aa: CASSGDSFYEQYF; CDR3nt: TGTGCCAGCAGCGGGGACTCCTTCTACGAGCAGTACTTC
j_gene: TRBJ2-7; v_gene: TRBV28; abundance: .; d_gene: .; CDR3aa: CASKLGRLRGEQYF; CDR3nt: TGTGCCAGCAAACTGGGGCGACTTCGGGGCGAGCAGTACTTC
j_gene: TRBJ2-3; v_gene: TRBV12-5; abundance: many; d_gene: TRBD2; CDR3aa: CASDNSPGLAGGSGDTQYF; CDR3nt: TGTGCTAGTGATAACTCCCCGGGACTAGCGGGGGGCTCAGGAGATACGCAGTATTTT
j_gene: TRBJ2-2; v_gene: TRBV14; abundance: .; d_gene: .; CDR3aa: CASSQGGIQIFTGELFF; CDR3nt: TGTGCCAGCAGCCAAGGCGGGATCCAGATCTTCACCGGGGAGCTGTTTTTT
j_gene: TRBJ2-3; v_gene: TRBV27; abundance: many; d_gene: TRBD1; CDR3aa: CASSPMDRGWADTQYF; CDR3nt: TGTGCCAGCAGTCCTATGGACAGGGGCTGGGCAGATACGCAGTATTTT
j_gene: TRBJ1-3; v_gene: TRBV27; abundance: few; d_gene: .; CDR3aa: CASSSGTAGNTIYF; CDR3nt: TGTGCCAGCAGTTCCGGGACCGCGGGGAACACCATATATTTT
j_gene: TRBJ2-7; v_gene: TRBV10-1; abundance: many; d_gene: TRBD2; CDR3aa: CASSAGGSSYEQYF; CDR3nt: TGCGCCAGCAGTGCGGGCGGGAGCTCCTACGAGCAGTACTTC
j_gene: TRBJ1-3; v_gene: TRBV28; abundance: many; d_gene: TRBD1; CDR3aa: CASSLTGGEAGNTIYF; CDR3nt: TGTGCCAGCAGTCTCACAGGGGGGGAGGCTGGAAACACCATATATTTT
j_gene: TRBJ2-7; v_gene: TRBV11-2; abundance: many; d_gene: .; CDR3aa: CASSLEFTGSEQYF; CDR3nt: TGTGCCAGCAGCTTAGAGTTTACCGGCAGCGAGCAGTACTTC
j_gene: TRBJ2-1; v_gene: TRBV7-9; abundance: few; d_gene: .; CDR3aa: CASSPRRLASYNEQFF; CDR3nt: TGTGCCAGCAGCCCCCGCCGTCTAGCCTCCTACAATGAGCAGTTCTTC
j_gene: TRBJ2-5; v_gene: TRBV9; abundance: many; d_gene: .; CDR3aa: CASSVGPPEETQYF; CDR3nt: TGTGCCAGCAGCGTAGGACCCCCGGAAGAGACCCAGTACTTC
j_gene: TRBJ2-3; v_gene: TRBV7-2; abundance: .; d_gene: .; CDR3aa: CASSFGPSADTQYF; CDR3nt: TGTGCCAGCAGCTTTGGTCCTAGCGCAGATACGCAGTATTTT